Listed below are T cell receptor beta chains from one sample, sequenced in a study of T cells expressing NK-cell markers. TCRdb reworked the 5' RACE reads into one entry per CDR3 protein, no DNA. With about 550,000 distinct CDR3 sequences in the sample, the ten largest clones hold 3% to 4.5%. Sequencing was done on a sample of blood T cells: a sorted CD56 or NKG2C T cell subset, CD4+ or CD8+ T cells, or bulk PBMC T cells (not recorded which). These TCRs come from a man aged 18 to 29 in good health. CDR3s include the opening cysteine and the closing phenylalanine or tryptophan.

cdr3_aa: CSAHGTSGSSSYNEQFF; v_call: TRBV20-1; j_call: TRBJ2-1
cdr3_aa: CASSFRETENEQFF; v_call: TRBV5-1; j_call: TRBJ2-1
cdr3_aa: CASRPGLAGVETQYF; v_call: TRBV11-2; j_call: TRBJ2-5
cdr3_aa: CASSSLAGGPVDEQFF; v_call: TRBV7-8; j_call: TRBJ2-1
cdr3_aa: CSVVRQDRTDTQYF; v_call: TRBV29-1; j_call: TRBJ2-3
cdr3_aa: CASSSSDRAPYEQYF; v_call: TRBV5-1; j_call: TRBJ2-7
cdr3_aa: CSVEVGSALFF; v_call: TRBV29-1; j_call: TRBJ2-1
cdr3_aa: CASSQELTSGYTEAFF; v_call: TRBV3-1; j_call: TRBJ1-1
cdr3_aa: CASSQEEQTARFF; v_call: TRBV4-2; j_call: TRBJ2-1
cdr3_aa: CSVMGGMVQETQYF; v_call: TRBV29-1; j_call: TRBJ2-5
cdr3_aa: CASSEDSGNSPLHF; v_call: TRBV5-1; j_call: TRBJ1-6
cdr3_aa: CATSDPNRESRETQYF; v_call: TRBV24-1; j_call: TRBJ2-5
cdr3_aa: CASSLEDRPTQYF; v_call: TRBV7-9; j_call: TRBJ2-3